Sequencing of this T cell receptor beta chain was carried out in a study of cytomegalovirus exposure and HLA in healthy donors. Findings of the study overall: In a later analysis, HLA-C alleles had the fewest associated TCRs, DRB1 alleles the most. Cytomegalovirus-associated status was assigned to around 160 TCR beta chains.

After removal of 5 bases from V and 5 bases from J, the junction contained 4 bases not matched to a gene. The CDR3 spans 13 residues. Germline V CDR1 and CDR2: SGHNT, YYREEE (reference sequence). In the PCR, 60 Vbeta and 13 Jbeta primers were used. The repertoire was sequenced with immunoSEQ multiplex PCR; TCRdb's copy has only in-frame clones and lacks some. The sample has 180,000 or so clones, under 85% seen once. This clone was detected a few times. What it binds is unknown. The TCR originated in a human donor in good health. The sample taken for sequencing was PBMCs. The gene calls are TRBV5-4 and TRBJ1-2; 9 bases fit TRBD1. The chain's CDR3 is CASSPDRGYGYTF. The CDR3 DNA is TGTGCCAGCAGTCCGGACAGGGGTTATGGCTACACCTTC. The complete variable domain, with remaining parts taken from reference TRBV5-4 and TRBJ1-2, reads ETGVTQSPTHLIKTRGQQVTLRCSSQSGHNTVSWYQQALGQGPQFIFQYYREEENGRGNFPPRFSGLQFPNYSSELNVNALELDDSALYLCASSPDRGYGYTFGSGTRLTVV.